The source of this T cell receptor beta chain is a study of T cell repertoires in cytomegalovirus infection. MiXCR was run by TCRdb on the reads, yielding one entry per CDR3 protein. There are around 770,000 distinct CDR3 sequences in the sample; 25% to 30% occur only once, and over 10% lies in the top ten. Regarding the study as a whole: HLA-C-restricted CMV-specific TCR beta clonotypes were dominant in the ex vivo response. The cumulative frequency of public TCR beta families distinguished individuals who carried CMV together with the relevant HLA.

This clonotype was observed many times. Its antigen is as yet unknown. Trimming stripped 2 bases from V and 3 bases from J, with 8 bases between. The CDR3 consists of 13 residues. Germline values: CDR1 MNHEY, CDR2 SVGAGI. The sequenced sample was cultured CD8+ T cells from PBMCs, obtained from culture after CMV antigen stimulation. V gene TRBV6-5 combines with J gene TRBJ2-7; no reliable D call. This clonotype originated in a human donor in good health (CMV status not recorded). Some clones in this sample may be carry-over from other donors' samples. The CDR3 DNA reads TGTGCCAGCAGTTACGGGCTATACTACGAGCAGTACTTC. Translating it yields CASSYGLYYEQYF.